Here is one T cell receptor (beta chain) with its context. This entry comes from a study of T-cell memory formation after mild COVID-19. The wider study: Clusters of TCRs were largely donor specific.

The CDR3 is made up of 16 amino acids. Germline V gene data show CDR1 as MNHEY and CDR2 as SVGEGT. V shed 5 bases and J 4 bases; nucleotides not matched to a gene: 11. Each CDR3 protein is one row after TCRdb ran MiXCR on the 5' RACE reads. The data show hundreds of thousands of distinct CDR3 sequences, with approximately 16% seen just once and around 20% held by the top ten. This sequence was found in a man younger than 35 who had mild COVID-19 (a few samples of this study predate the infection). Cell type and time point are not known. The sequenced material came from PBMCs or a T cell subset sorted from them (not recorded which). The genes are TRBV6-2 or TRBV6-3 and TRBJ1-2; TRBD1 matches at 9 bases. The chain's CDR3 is CASSTYRDRDLYGYTF. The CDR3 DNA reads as TGTGCCAGCAGTACATACCGGGACAGGGACCTCTATGGCTACACCTTC.